Below, 4 T cell receptor beta chains from the same sample are listed, as sequenced in a study of blood T cell repertoires in COVID-19. The data were produced by immunoSEQ multiplex PCR, yet TCRdb's version contains in-frame clones alone and is incomplete. The sample lists 220,000 or so clones, roughly 84% occurring once. Sequencing was done on a sample of peripheral blood. The receptors here all came from a woman in her twenties or thirties who had recovered from COVID-19.

The genes are TRBV7-7 and TRBJ2-5; possibly TRBD2 for D (6 bases). This CDR3 is built from 13 residues. The V and J ends lost 5 bases and 9 bases respectively, with 16 bases between them. Germline V lookup: CDR1 SSHAT, CDR2 FNYEAQ (reference sequence). CDR3 nucleotides: TGTGCCAGCAGCCCAGGCTACGGGGGATCCCAGTACTTC. Its translation: CASSPGYGGSQYF.

This clone is a singleton in its sample. The rearrangement links TRBV27 to TRBJ2-1; 10 bases map to TRBD2. CDR3 length: 15 amino acids. Germline CDR1 is MNHEY and CDR2 is SMNVEV (reference sequence). The J segment lost 7 bases and the V segment lost 3 bases, leaving 6 bases of the junction unmatched. The CDR3 nucleotides read TGTGCCAGCAGTTTGGGGGGACTAGCGATTAATGAGCAGTTCTTC. It specifies CASSLGGLAINEQFF.

The V gene is TRBV15, the J gene TRBJ2-1, with TRBD2 matching 8 bases. The germline gives CDR1 LNHNV, CDR2 YYDKDF (reference sequence). J was trimmed by 8 bases and V by 1 base; bases with no gene match: 10. The CDR3 is 16 amino acids. CDR3 in DNA: TGTGCCACCAGCAGAGCTAGAGCGGGAGCAGTATATGAGCAGTTCTTC. Protein product: CATSRARAGAVYEQFF.

J is TRBJ2-1 and V is TRBV28, with D perhaps TRBD1 (5 bases). The CDR3 is made up of 19 amino acids. Germline V gene sequence: CDR1 MDHEN, CDR2 SYDVKM. V gave up 7 bases and J gave up 0 bases, with 25 bases separating them. The CDR3 spells CASITDSLPAIYSYNEQFF. CDR3 nucleotide sequence: TGTGCCAGCATTACCGACAGTCTCCCTGCTATATACTCCTACAATGAGCAGTTCTTC.